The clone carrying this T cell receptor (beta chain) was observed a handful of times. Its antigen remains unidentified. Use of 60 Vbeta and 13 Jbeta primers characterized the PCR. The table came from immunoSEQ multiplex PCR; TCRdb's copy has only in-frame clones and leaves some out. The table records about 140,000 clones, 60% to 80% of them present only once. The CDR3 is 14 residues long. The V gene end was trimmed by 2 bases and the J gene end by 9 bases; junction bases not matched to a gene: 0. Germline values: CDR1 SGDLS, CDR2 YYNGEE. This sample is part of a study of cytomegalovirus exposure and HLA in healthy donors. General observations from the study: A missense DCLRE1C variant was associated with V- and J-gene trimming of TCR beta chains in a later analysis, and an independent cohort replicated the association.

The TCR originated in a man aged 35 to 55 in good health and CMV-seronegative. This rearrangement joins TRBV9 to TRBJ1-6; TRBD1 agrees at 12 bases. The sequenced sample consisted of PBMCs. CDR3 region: CASSVGQGASPLHF. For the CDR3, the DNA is TGTGCCAGCAGCGTGGGACAGGGGGCTTCACCCCTCCACTTT. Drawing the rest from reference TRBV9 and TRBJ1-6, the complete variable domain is DSGVTQTPKHLITATGQRVTLRCSPRSGDLSVYWYQQSLDQGLQFLIQYYNGEERAKGNILERFSAQQFPDLHSELNLSSLELGDSALYFCASSVGQGASPLHFGNGTRLTVT.